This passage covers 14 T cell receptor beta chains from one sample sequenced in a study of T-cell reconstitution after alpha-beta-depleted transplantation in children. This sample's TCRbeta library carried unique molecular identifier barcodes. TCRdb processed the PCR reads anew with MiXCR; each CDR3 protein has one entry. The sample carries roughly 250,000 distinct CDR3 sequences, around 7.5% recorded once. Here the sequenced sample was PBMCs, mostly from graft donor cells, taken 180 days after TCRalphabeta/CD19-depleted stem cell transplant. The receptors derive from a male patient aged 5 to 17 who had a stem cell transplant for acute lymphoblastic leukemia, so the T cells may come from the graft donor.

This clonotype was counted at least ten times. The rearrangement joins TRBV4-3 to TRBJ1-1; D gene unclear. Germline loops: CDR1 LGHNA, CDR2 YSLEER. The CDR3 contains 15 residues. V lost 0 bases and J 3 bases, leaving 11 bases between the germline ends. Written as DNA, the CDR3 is TGCGCCAGCAGCCAAGATGGAAAGGGTTACACTGAAGCTTTCTTT. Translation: CASSQDGKGYTEAFF.

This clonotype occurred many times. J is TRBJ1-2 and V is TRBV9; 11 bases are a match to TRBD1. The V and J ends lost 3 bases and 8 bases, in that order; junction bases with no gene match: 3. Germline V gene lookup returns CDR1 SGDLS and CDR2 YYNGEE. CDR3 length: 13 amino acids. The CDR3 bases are TGTGCCAGCAGCGGGACAGGGGGCAAGGGCTACACCTTC. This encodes CASSGTGGKGYTF.

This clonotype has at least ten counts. In nucleotides, the CDR3 is TGTGCCAGCAGTTACGGGGCCAGGGGTTCCAATCAGCCCCAGCATTTT. It yields the protein CASSYGARGSNQPQHF. The chain has TRBV6-5 and TRBJ1-5, with D possibly matching TRBD1 (6 bases). Deletions cut 2 bases from V and 3 bases from J, with 14 bases between. CDR1 is MNHEY and CDR2 is SVGAGI in the germline V gene. CDR3 length: 16 residues.

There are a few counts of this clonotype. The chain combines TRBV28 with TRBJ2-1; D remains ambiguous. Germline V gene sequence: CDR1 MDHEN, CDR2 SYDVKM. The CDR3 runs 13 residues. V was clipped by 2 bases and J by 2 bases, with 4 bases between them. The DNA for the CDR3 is TGTGCCAGCAGTTTAGCAACCTACAATGAGCAGTTCTTC. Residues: CASSLATYNEQFF.

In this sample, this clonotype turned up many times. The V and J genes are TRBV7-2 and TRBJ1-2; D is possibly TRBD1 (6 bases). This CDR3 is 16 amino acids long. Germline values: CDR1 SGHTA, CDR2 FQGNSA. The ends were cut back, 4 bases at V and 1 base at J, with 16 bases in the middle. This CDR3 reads CASSYPPGQLNYGYTF. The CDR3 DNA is TGTGCCAGCAGCTACCCCCCCGGACAGCTTAACTATGGCTACACCTTC.

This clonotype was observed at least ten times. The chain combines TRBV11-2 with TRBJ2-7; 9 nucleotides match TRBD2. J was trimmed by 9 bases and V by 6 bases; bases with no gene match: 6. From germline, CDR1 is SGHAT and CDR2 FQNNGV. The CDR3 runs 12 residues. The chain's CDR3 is CASRPLAGRQYF. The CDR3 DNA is TGTGCCAGCAGACCTCTAGCGGGAAGGCAGTACTTC.

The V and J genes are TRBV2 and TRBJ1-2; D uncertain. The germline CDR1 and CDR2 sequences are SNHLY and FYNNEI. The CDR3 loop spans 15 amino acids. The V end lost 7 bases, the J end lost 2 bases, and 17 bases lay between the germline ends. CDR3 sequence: CASTRRHMGNYGYTF. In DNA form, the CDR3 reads TGTGCCAGCACCCGAAGACACATGGGGAACTATGGCTACACCTTC.

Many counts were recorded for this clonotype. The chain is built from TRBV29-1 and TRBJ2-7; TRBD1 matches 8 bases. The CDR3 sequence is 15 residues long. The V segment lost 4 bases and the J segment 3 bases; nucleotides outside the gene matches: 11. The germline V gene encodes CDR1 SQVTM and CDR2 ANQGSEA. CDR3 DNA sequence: TGCAGCGTTGCAGGACAGACAGGGGTCCTCTACGAGCAGTACTTC. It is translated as CSVAGQTGVLYEQYF.

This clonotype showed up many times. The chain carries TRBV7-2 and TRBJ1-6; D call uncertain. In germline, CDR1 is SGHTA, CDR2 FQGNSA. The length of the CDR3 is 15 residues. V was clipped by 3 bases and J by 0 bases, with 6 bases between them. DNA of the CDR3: TGTGCCAGCAGCTTGTTAAGCTCCTATAATTCACCCCTCCACTTT. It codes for CASSLLSSYNSPLHF.

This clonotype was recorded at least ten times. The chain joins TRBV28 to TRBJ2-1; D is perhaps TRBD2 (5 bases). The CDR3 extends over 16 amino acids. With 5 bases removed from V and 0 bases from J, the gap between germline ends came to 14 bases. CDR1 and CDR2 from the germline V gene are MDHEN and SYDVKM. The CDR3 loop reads CASSPRALSSYNEQFF. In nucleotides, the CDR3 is TGTGCCAGCAGTCCGAGGGCCTTGAGCTCCTACAATGAGCAGTTCTTC.

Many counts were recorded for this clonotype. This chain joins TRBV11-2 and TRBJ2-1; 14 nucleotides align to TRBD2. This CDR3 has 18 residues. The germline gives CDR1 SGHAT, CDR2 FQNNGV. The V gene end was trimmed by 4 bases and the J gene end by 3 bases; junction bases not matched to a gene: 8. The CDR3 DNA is TGTGCCAGCAGCTCCCGGGGGACTAGCGGGAGCTACTACAATGAGCAGTTCTTC. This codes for CASSSRGTSGSYYNEQFF. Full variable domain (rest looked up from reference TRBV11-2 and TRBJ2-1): EAGVAQSPRYKIIEKRQSVAFWCNPISGHATLYWYQQILGQGPKLLIQFQNNGVVDDSQLPKDRFSAERLKGVDSTLKIQPAKLEDSAVYLCASSSRGTSGSYYNEQFFGPGTRLTVL.

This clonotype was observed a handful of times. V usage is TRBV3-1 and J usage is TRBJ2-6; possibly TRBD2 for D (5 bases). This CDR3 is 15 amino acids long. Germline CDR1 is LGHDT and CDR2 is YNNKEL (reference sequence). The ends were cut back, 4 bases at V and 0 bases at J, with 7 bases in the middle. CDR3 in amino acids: CASSRGISGANVLTF. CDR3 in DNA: TGTGCCAGCAGCCGAGGGATCTCTGGGGCCAACGTCCTGACTTTC.

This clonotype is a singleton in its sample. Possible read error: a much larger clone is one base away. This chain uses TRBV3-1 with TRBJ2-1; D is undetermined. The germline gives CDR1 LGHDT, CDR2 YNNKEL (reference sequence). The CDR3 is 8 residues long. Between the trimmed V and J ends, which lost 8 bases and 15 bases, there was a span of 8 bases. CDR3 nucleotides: TGTGCCAGCGGCCTCAGGTTCTTC. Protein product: CASGLRFF.

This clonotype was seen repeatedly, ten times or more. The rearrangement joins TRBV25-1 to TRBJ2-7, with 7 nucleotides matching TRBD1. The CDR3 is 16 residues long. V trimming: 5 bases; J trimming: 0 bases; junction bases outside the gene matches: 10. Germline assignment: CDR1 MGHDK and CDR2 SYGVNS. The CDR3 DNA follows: TGTGCCAGCAGTCGGGACGGACAGGCAAACTCCTACGAGCAGTACTTC. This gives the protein CASSRDGQANSYEQYF.